The 26 T cell receptor beta chains below were found in one sample sequenced in a study of shared clonotypes between healthy human individuals. Libraries were prepared by immunoSEQ multiplex PCR; TCRdb keeps only in-frame clonotypes and omits some of them. Found here are more than 2 million clones, about 94% of them singletons; the top ten hold about 1.1%. Terminally differentiated effector memory CD45RA+ cells were left out of the naive CD8 fraction, which was CD45RO-negative and positively selected for CCR7. The sequenced sample consisted of naive CD8+ T cells sorted from blood. Receptors originate from a man aged 18 to 29 in good health.

The CDR3 DNA is TGTGCCAGCAGTTTTGGCAGCCAGAACTATGGCTACACCTTC. Amino acids: CASSFGSQNYGYTF. V gene TRBV27 combines with J gene TRBJ1-2, with D uncertain. V was trimmed by 3 bases and J by 2 bases, leaving 10 bases between them. This CDR3 spans 14 amino acids. Germline values: CDR1 MNHEY, CDR2 SMNVEV (reference sequence).

The V gene is TRBV11-2, the J gene TRBJ2-7; 10 nucleotides match TRBD2. V trimming: 4 bases; J trimming: 3 bases; junction bases outside the gene matches: 3. Looked up from germline, CDR1 is SGHAT and CDR2 is FQNNGV. CDR3 length: 14 amino acids. In DNA form, the CDR3 reads TGTGCCAGCAGCTCTAGCGGGAGCTTCTACGAGCAGTACTTC. This gives the protein CASSSSGSFYEQYF.

V gene TRBV30 combines with J gene TRBJ2-2; 7 bases match TRBD2. This CDR3 is 15 amino acids long. CDR1 and CDR2 from the germline V gene are GTSNPN and SVGIG (reference sequence). The ends lost 4 bases at V and 1 base at J; junction bases unmatched: 6. This CDR3 is CAWMAGDWNTGELFF. CDR3 DNA: TGTGCCTGGATGGCGGGAGACTGGAACACCGGGGAGCTGTTTTTT.

J is TRBJ1-1 and V is TRBV6-5, with D possibly TRBD1 on 6 matching bases. The CDR3 length is 14 residues. The V end was cut by 5 bases, the J end by 1 base, with 11 bases between. CDR1 and CDR2 from the germline V gene are MNHEY and SVGAGI. The CDR3 is CASSQTGENTEAFF. In nucleotides, the CDR3 is TGTGCCAGCAGTCAGACAGGAGAGAACACTGAAGCTTTCTTT.

This rearrangement joins TRBV13 to TRBJ1-6; 9 nucleotides agree with TRBD1. The CDR3 is 18 residues long. V shed 4 bases, J shed 1 base, and the junction held 8 bases outside the gene matches. The germline V gene has CDR1 PRHDT and CDR2 FYEKMQ (reference sequence). The CDR3 loop is CASSSFSGTGSYNSPLHF. CDR3 bases: TGTGCCAGCAGCTCCTTTTCCGGGACAGGGTCCTATAATTCACCCCTCCACTTT. The complete variable domain, with remaining parts taken from reference TRBV13 and TRBJ1-6, reads AAGVIQSPRHLIKEKRETATLKCYPIPRHDTVYWYQQGPGQDPQFLISFYEKMQSDKGSIPDRFSAQQFSDYHSELNMSSLELGDSALYFCASSSFSGTGSYNSPLHFGNGTRLTVT.

CDR3 in amino acids: CASSLGHEGYTF. The CDR3 bases are TGTGCCAGCAGCTTAGGGCATGAGGGCTACACCTTC. This rearrangement joins TRBV11-2 to TRBJ1-2, with D unresolved. The CDR3 extends over 12 amino acids. Per germline, CDR1 SGHAT and CDR2 FQNNGV. V was clipped by 1 base and J by 8 bases, with 8 bases between them.

The chain links TRBV27 to TRBJ2-2, with D unclear. This CDR3 is 17 amino acids long. Germline V gene data show CDR1 as MNHEY and CDR2 as SMNVEV (reference sequence). V dropped 5 bases and J dropped 3 bases, with 19 bases sitting between them. This chain's CDR3 is CASSPALYDEHTGELFF. Written as DNA, the CDR3 is TGTGCCAGCAGTCCCGCTCTATATGATGAGCACACCGGGGAGCTGTTTTTT.

This chain joins TRBV9 and TRBJ1-4; weak D call: TRBD1 (5 bases). The ends were cut back, 3 bases at V and 0 bases at J, with 12 bases in the middle. The CDR3 has 16 residues. Germline CDR1 SGDLS, CDR2 YYNGEE. Here the CDR3 reads CASSGDRTATNEKLFF. CDR3 DNA sequence: TGTGCCAGCAGCGGCGACAGAACTGCAACTAATGAAAAACTGTTTTTT.

The chain recombines TRBV28 with TRBJ1-1; 7 nucleotides agree with TRBD1. Trimming at V came to 8 bases and at J to 3 bases, leaving 3 bases not matched to a gene. Looked up from germline, CDR1 is MDHEN and CDR2 is SYDVKM. The CDR3 sequence is 12 residues long. For the CDR3, the DNA is TGTGCCAGCCGCAGGGGGTACACTGAAGCTTTCTTT. Its protein product is CASRRGYTEAFF.

The chain combines TRBV16 with TRBJ1-4; D is ambiguous. V shed 4 bases and J shed 4 bases, with 7 bases lying between them. Germline assignment: CDR1 KGHSY and CDR2 FQNENV. The CDR3 runs 13 residues. CDR3: CASSPMDNEKLFF. CDR3 sequence (DNA): TGTGCCAGCAGCCCGATGGATAATGAAAAACTGTTTTTT.

A remark on this clone: The sample holds other DNA sequences that translate to the same CDR3. This chain joins TRBV9 and TRBJ2-5; D might be TRBD1 or TRBD2, each matching 5 bases. Germline values: CDR1 SGDLS, CDR2 YYNGEE. With 3 bases removed from V and 1 base from J, the gap between germline ends came to 10 bases. CDR3 size: 14 residues. The CDR3 coding sequence is TGTGCCAGCAGCGCTACAGGACTCCAAGAGACCCAGTACTTC. As protein: CASSATGLQETQYF.

The chain recombines TRBV6-1 with TRBJ2-7; 10 nucleotides agree with TRBD1. The CDR3 loop spans 15 amino acids. V shed 7 bases and J 5 bases; nucleotides not matched to a gene: 11. The germline CDR1 and CDR2 sequences are MNHNS and SASEGT. CDR3 in amino acids: CASTEETGGSHEQYF. CDR3 in DNA: TGTGCCAGCACCGAGGAGACAGGGGGCAGCCACGAGCAGTACTTC.

The V and J genes are TRBV15 and TRBJ1-1; unclear D gene. CDR3 size: 12 residues. Per the germline V gene, CDR1 is LNHNV and CDR2 is YYDKDF (reference sequence). Trimming left V 4 bases short and J 5 bases short, with 8 bases between. CDR3 bases: TGTGCCACCAGCACGCGGGGAACTGAAGCTTTCTTT. Translating gives CATSTRGTEAFF.

This clone has just one count. The V call is TRBV21-1, the J call TRBJ1-6. TRBV21-1 is an annotated pseudogene. This CDR3 region has 17 residues. As DNA, the CDR3 is TGTGCCAGCAGCAAAGATGGGATGAGCTCCTATAATTCACCCCTCCACTTT. This encodes CASSKDGMSSYNSPLHF.

CDR3 in DNA: TGCGCCAGCAGCCAAGACCGGGGCGGGAACGAGCAGTACTTC. Translation: CASSQDRGGNEQYF. The chain joins TRBV4-3 to TRBJ2-7; D is perhaps TRBD2 (6 bases). Trimming took 0 bases from V and 5 from J, leaving 11 bases between them. Germline V gene sequence: CDR1 LGHNA, CDR2 YSLEER. CDR3 length: 14 residues.

This chain uses TRBV30 with TRBJ1-3; D is possibly TRBD1 (6 bases). The CDR3 contains 14 residues. Per the germline V gene, CDR1 is GTSNPN and CDR2 is SVGIG (reference sequence). Trimming took off 3 bases at V and 4 bases at J, with 13 bases between the two ends. CDR3 DNA: TGTGCCTGGAGGGACAGAGTTTCAGGAAACACCATATATTTT. This translates into CAWRDRVSGNTIYF.

The chain combines TRBV28 with TRBJ2-2, with 7 bases lining up with TRBD2. Germline CDR1 and CDR2: MDHEN and SYDVKM. The V and J ends lost 5 bases and 5 bases, in that order; junction bases with no gene match: 8. There are 15 residues in the CDR3. CDR3: CASSGPQGGTGELFF. CDR3 DNA: TGTGCCAGCAGTGGTCCGCAGGGAGGGACCGGGGAGCTGTTTTTT.

V and J are TRBV6-5 and TRBJ2-7; perhaps TRBD1 as D (6 bases). CDR1 and CDR2 from the germline V gene are MNHEY and SVGAGI. V lost 5 bases and J lost 7, with 21 bases in between. The CDR3 covers 15 residues. The CDR3 bases are TGTGCCAGCAGTCCCAAGGGGGTAGGTCTTTGGGAGCAGTACTTC. Translated, it gives CASSPKGVGLWEQYF.

The chain couples TRBV19 to TRBJ1-4; TRBD1 might be the D (6 bases). Trimming cost V 5 bases and J 4 bases, with 11 bases left between them. Germline-derived CDR1 and CDR2 are LNHDA and SQIVND (reference sequence). The CDR3 is made up of 14 amino acids. The CDR3 loop is CASSPQGINEKLFF. The CDR3, as DNA: TGTGCCAGTAGTCCCCAGGGGATTAATGAAAAACTGTTTTTT.

The chain joins TRBV4-1 to TRBJ1-5; no firm D call. V lost 4 bases and J 1 base, leaving 8 bases between the germline ends. Germline V gives CDR1 MGHRA, CDR2 YSYEKL. The CDR3 sequence is 14 residues long. The CDR3 sequence is CASSPLPSNQPQHF. In DNA form, the CDR3 reads TGCGCCAGCAGCCCCCTCCCCAGCAATCAGCCCCAGCATTTT.

The chain carries TRBV9 and TRBJ1-1; D may be TRBD1 (5 bases). V lost 0 bases and J 4 bases, leaving 10 bases between the germline ends. Germline V gives CDR1 SGDLS, CDR2 YYNGEE. This CDR3 is 14 amino acids long. The CDR3 bases are TGTGCCAGCAGCGTAGCTTGGGGGAGCACTGAAGCTTTCTTT. Translation gives CASSVAWGSTEAFF.

V is TRBV5-6 and J is TRBJ1-1, with D hard to call. The ends were cut back, 6 bases at V and 4 bases at J, with 13 bases in the middle. Germline CDR1 is SGHDT and CDR2 is YYEEEE. This CDR3 region has 13 residues. CDR3 sequence reads: CASTDGLGTEAFF. For the CDR3, the DNA is TGTGCCAGCACGGACGGATTGGGCACTGAAGCTTTCTTT.

This rearrangement joins TRBV2 to TRBJ2-1; D gene unclear. V was pared by 3 bases and J by 2 bases, with 11 bases between. The CDR3 contains 15 residues. Germline V gene lookup returns CDR1 SNHLY and CDR2 FYNNEI. This CDR3 reads CASSDLEGTYNEQFF. The CDR3 DNA reads as TGTGCCAGCAGTGACTTAGAAGGGACCTACAATGAGCAGTTCTTC.

The V call is TRBV7-9, the J call TRBJ2-5, with 10 bases matching TRBD1. CDR1 and CDR2 (germline): SEHNR, FQNEAQ (reference sequence). This CDR3 contains 16 residues. Losses at the gene ends were 5 bases for V and 2 bases for J; bases not matched to a gene: 8. CDR3 loop: CASSPPTGGGQETQYF. The CDR3 DNA reads as TGTGCCAGCAGCCCTCCGACAGGGGGCGGGCAAGAGACCCAGTACTTC.

This chain links TRBV18 with TRBJ1-1; perhaps TRBD1 as D (5 bases). The germline V gene has CDR1 KGHSH and CDR2 LQKENI. V dropped 6 bases and J dropped 6 bases, with 17 bases sitting between them. There are 14 residues in the CDR3. The CDR3 is CASSPTGEVAEAFF. CDR3 DNA: TGTGCCAGCTCCCCAACAGGAGAGGTAGCTGAAGCTTTCTTT.

The chain combines TRBV9 with TRBJ2-7, with TRBD2 matching 9 bases. This CDR3 region has 15 residues. Germline-derived CDR1 and CDR2 are SGDLS and YYNGEE. After removal of 3 bases from V and 5 bases from J, the junction contained 9 bases not matched to a gene. The CDR3 DNA follows: TGTGCCAGCAGCGCTACCGGGACTAGCCTCAACGAGCAGTACTTC. This gives the protein CASSATGTSLNEQYF. Together with reference TRBV9 and TRBJ2-7, the CDR3 gives the full variable domain: DSGVTQTPKHLITATGQRVTLRCSPRSGDLSVYWYQQSLDQGLQFLIQYYNGEERAKGNILERFSAQQFPDLHSELNLSSLELGDSALYFCASSATGTSLNEQYFGPGTRLTVT.